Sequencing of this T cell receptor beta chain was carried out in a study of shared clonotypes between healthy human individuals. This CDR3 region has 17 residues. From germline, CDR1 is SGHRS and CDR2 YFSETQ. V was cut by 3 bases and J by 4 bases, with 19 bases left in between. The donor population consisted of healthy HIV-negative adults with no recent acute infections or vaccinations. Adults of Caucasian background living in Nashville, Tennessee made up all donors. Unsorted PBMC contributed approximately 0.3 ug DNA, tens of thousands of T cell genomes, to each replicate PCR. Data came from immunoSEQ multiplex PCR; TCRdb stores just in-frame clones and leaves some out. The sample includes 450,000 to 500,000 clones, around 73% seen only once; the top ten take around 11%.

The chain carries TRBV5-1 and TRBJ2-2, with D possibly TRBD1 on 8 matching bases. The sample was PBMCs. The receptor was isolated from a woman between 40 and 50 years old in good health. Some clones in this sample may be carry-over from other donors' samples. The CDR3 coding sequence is TGCGCCAGCAGCTGGGGGCCGACAGGGGAGGGCACCGGGGAGCTGTTTTTT. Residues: CASSWGPTGEGTGELFF.